Following are 21 T cell receptor beta chains from one sample sequenced in a study of OX40 agonist ivuxolimab in advanced cancers. Libraries were prepared by immunoSEQ multiplex PCR; TCRdb keeps only in-frame clonotypes and omits some of them. This sample has over 75,000 clones; about 89% occur once, and the top ten carry approximately 0.41%. The sequences come from CD4+ or CD8+ T cells sorted from blood, collected in a trial of the OX40 agonist ivuxolimab. The receptor set was obtained from an adult with an advanced solid tumor such as melanoma, head and neck, liver or kidney cancer.

This clone was seen only once. This chain uses TRBV2 with TRBJ2-3; TRBD2 matches 12 bases. Germline CDR1 SNHLY, CDR2 FYNNEI. Losses at the gene ends were 4 bases for V and 4 bases for J; bases not matched to a gene: 12. This CDR3 has 18 residues. The CDR3 is CASSVTASGRAGADTQYF. CDR3 DNA: TGTGCCAGCAGTGTCACGGCTAGCGGGAGGGCCGGAGCAGATACGCAGTATTTT.

CDR3 DNA sequence: TGTGCCAGCAGTAATGGGGACGGTCAGCCCCAGCATTTT. Protein: CASSNGDGQPQHF. J is TRBJ1-5 and V is TRBV7-2; a possible D gene is TRBD1 (5 bases). This CDR3 contains 13 residues. V lost 6 bases and J lost 6, with 12 bases in between. The germline V gene has CDR1 SGHTA and CDR2 FQGNSA.

V gene TRBV7-2 combines with J gene TRBJ2-5; 12 nucleotides agree with TRBD2. V was pared by 5 bases and J by 5 bases, with 12 bases of the junction left unmatched. Germline CDR1 reads SGHTA; CDR2 reads FQGNSA. The CDR3 is 17 residues long. The CDR3 loop is CASSPGSLAGGFETQYF. CDR3 sequence (DNA): TGTGCCAGCAGCCCCGGGTCCCTAGCGGGGGGGTTTGAGACCCAGTACTTC.

As concerns this clone: The junction differs from germline at one of its ends, possibly a read error. V gene TRBV18 combines with J gene TRBJ2-3; D perhaps matches TRBD2 (6 bases). CDR1 is KGHSH, CDR2 LQKENI, per germline. The CDR3 extends over 13 amino acids. The CDR3 DNA sequence: TGTGCCACCTCACTAGCAAACACAGATACGCAGTATTTT. This translates into CATSLANTDTQYF.

The J gene is TRBJ1-2, the V gene TRBV5-4; D possibly corresponds to TRBD1 (6 bases). The CDR3 has 16 amino acids. V lost 4 bases, J lost 0 bases, and 16 bases lay in between. The germline CDR1 and CDR2 sequences are SGHNT and YYREEE (reference sequence). The CDR3 DNA follows: TGTGCCAGCAGCCCACCTCGGGGGGCATCTAACTATGGCTACACCTTC. As protein: CASSPPRGASNYGYTF.

The V and J genes are TRBV5-1 and TRBJ1-5; D is undetermined. V dropped 0 bases and J dropped 7 bases, with 8 bases sitting between them. Germline V lookup: CDR1 SGHRS, CDR2 YFSETQ. The CDR3 has 13 amino acids. DNA of the CDR3: TGCGCCAGCAGCTTGGAAGCTTCCCAGCCCCAGCATTTT. Translating gives CASSLEASQPQHF.

The chain has TRBV28 and TRBJ1-5; the D is unclear. CDR1 and CDR2 from the germline V gene are MDHEN and SYDVKM. The ends were cut back, 8 bases at V and 3 bases at J, with 14 bases in the middle. The CDR3 spans 14 residues. CDR3 loop: CASRPGIFNQPQHF. The CDR3 bases are TGTGCCAGCCGGCCCGGGATCTTCAATCAGCCCCAGCATTTT.

V is TRBV5-6 and J is TRBJ2-5, with D uncertain. The length of the CDR3 is 14 residues. Germline V gene sequence: CDR1 SGHDT, CDR2 YYEEEE. V lost 7 bases and J 5 bases, leaving 18 bases between the germline ends. CDR3 residues: CASGPLNRGETQYF. CDR3 coding DNA: TGTGCCAGCGGCCCCCTTAACCGCGGCGAGACCCAGTACTTC.

The CDR3 nucleotides read TGTGCCAGCAGCTTAGGAGGGGAGGACTATGGCTACACCTTC. This translates into CASSLGGEDYGYTF. The genes are TRBV11-3 and TRBJ1-2; TRBD1 might be the D (5 bases). V dropped 1 base and J dropped 3 bases, with 9 bases sitting between them. This CDR3 has 14 residues. Germline assignment: CDR1 SGHNT and CDR2 YENEEA. Full variable domain (rest looked up from reference TRBV11-3 and TRBJ1-2): EAGVVQSPRYKIIEKKQPVAFWCNPISGHNTLYWYLQNLGQGPELLIRYENEEAVDDSQLPKDRFSAERLKGVDSTLKIQPAELGDSAVYLCASSLGGEDYGYTFGSGTRLTVV.

CDR3 region: CASSVGGTGGYEQYF. CDR3 nucleotides: TGTGCCAGCAGCGTCGGGGGGACGGGGGGCTACGAGCAGTACTTC. The chain recombines TRBV11-3 with TRBJ2-7; 7 positions agree with TRBD2. The germline gives CDR1 SGHNT, CDR2 YENEEA. This CDR3 comprises 15 residues. With V trimmed by 5 bases and J by 3 bases, 10 bases remained unmatched.

The V and J genes are TRBV10-3 and TRBJ2-2; D possibly uses TRBD1 or TRBD2 (6 bases each). The CDR3 has 14 amino acids. Looked up from germline, CDR1 is ENHRY and CDR2 is SYGVKD. V dropped 9 bases and J dropped 0 bases, with 11 bases sitting between them. The DNA for the CDR3 is TGTGCCATATCCGGGGGCGCGAACACCGGGGAGCTGTTTTTT. Protein: CAISGGANTGELFF.

This rearrangement joins TRBV5-1 to TRBJ2-5; tentatively, D is TRBD1 (7 bases). The ends were cut back, 4 bases at V and 4 bases at J, with 17 bases in the middle. Germline lookup yields CDR1 SGHRS and CDR2 YFSETQ. The CDR3 length is 15 residues. For the CDR3, the DNA is TGCGCCAGCAGCCCTCAGGGGGGCGAGGGAGAGACCCAGTACTTC. Translating it yields CASSPQGGEGETQYF.

The chain couples TRBV21-1 to TRBJ1-1. TRBV21-1 represents a pseudogene. The CDR3 loop spans 9 amino acids. The CDR3 DNA follows: TGTGCCAGCAGCGTGATGGCTTTCTTT. It yields the protein CASSVMAFF.

J is TRBJ1-1 and V is TRBV11-2; TRBD1 aligns across 10 bases. With V trimmed by 1 base and J by 3 bases, 11 bases remained unmatched. The CDR3 runs to 18 residues. CDR1 is SGHAT and CDR2 is FQNNGV in the germline V gene. The CDR3 loop is CASSLGPQWGTGDTEAFF. CDR3 in DNA: TGTGCCAGCAGCTTAGGGCCTCAGTGGGGGACAGGGGACACTGAAGCTTTCTTT.

The genes are TRBV5-4 and TRBJ1-4; no reliable D call. Germline V gene lookup returns CDR1 SGHNT and CDR2 YYREEE (reference sequence). Trimming shortened V by 0 bases and J by 10 bases, and 19 bases separated the two germline ends. The CDR3 runs to 16 residues. CDR3 in DNA: TGTGCCAGCAGCTTGGCCCTGGAGGGTGTTTGGGGAAAACTGTTTTTT. Translated: CASSLALEGVWGKLFF.

The rearrangement joins TRBV30 to TRBJ2-7; D call uncertain. Germline V gene lookup returns CDR1 GTSNPN and CDR2 SVGIG (reference sequence). V lost 4 bases, J lost 5 bases, and 18 bases lay in between. The CDR3 has 14 amino acids. CDR3 sequence (DNA): TGTGCCTGGACCACCTGGGCAGACTTCAACGAGCAGTACTTC. Residues: CAWTTWADFNEQYF.

V and J are TRBV6-7 and TRBJ1-5, with a possible D match to TRBD1 (6 bases). TRBV6-7 is an ORF for which the function is uncertain. CDR3 length: 15 amino acids. The V and J ends lost 7 bases and 2 bases respectively, with 15 bases between them. The CDR3 DNA reads as TGTGCCAGCAACCACGACAGGCCTTGCAATCAGCCCCAGCATTTT. Translated, it gives CASNHDRPCNQPQHF.

The J gene is TRBJ1-2, the V gene TRBV15; D gene uncertain. This CDR3 comprises 14 residues. The V and J ends lost 0 bases and 7 bases respectively, with 12 bases between them. Per the germline V gene, CDR1 is LNHNV and CDR2 is YYDKDF (reference sequence). This CDR3 reads CATSRDRQSPGYTF. The CDR3, as DNA: TGTGCCACCAGCAGAGATCGACAAAGTCCTGGCTACACCTTC.

This clone was found a few times. This rearrangement joins TRBV30 to TRBJ1-1; D is unresolved. The germline CDR1 and CDR2 sequences are GTSNPN and SVGIG (reference sequence). Trimming shortened V by 2 bases and J by 1 base, and 8 bases separated the two germline ends. This CDR3 comprises 13 residues. CDR3 sequence: CAWSLTANTEAFF. The DNA of the CDR3 is TGTGCCTGGAGTTTAACGGCGAACACTGAAGCTTTCTTT.

In this sample, this clone turned up a few times. The chain recombines TRBV28 with TRBJ1-2, with D hard to call. Germline V gene lookup returns CDR1 MDHEN and CDR2 SYDVKM. V was cut by 3 bases and J by 8 bases, with 13 bases left in between. CDR3 size: 13 residues. CDR3: CASSFTKNSGYTF. CDR3 coding DNA: TGTGCCAGCAGTTTTACCAAGAACAGCGGCTACACCTTC.

V gene TRBV10-3 combines with J gene TRBJ2-1; 8 nucleotides line up with TRBD1. The junction had 9 bases not matched to a gene; V was cut back by 6 bases and J by 5 bases. Germline CDR1 is ENHRY and CDR2 is SYGVKD. The CDR3 is 15 amino acids. Here the CDR3 reads CAIRPGQGIDNEQFF. DNA for the CDR3: TGTGCCATCAGACCCGGACAGGGTATAGACAATGAGCAGTTCTTC.